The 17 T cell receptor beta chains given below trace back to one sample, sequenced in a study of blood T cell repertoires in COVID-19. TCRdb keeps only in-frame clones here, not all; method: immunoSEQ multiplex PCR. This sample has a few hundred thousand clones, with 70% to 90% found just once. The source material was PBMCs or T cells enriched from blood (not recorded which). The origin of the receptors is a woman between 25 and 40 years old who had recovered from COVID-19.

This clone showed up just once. CDR3 nucleotides: TGCGCCAGCAGCCAAGAGGCGGGGGCCAGGACTGAAGCTTTCTTT. The encoded protein is CASSQEAGARTEAFF. This rearrangement joins TRBV4-3 to TRBJ1-1; perhaps TRBD1 as D (6 bases). The germline V gene encodes CDR1 LGHNA and CDR2 YSLEER. The CDR3 is made up of 15 amino acids. The ends were cut back, 0 bases at V and 5 bases at J, with 13 bases in the middle.

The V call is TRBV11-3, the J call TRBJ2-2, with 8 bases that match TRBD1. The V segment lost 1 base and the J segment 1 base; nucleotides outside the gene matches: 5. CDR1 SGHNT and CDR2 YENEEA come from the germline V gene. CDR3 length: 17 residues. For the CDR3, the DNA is TGTGCCAGCAGCTTAGCCAGGGGGCTCCTGAACACCGGGGAGCTGTTTTTT. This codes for CASSLARGLLNTGELFF.

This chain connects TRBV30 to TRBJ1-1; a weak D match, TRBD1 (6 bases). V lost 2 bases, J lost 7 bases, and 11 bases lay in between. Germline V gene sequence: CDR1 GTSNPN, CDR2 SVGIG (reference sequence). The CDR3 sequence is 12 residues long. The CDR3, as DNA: TGTGCCTGGAGTCGTGACAGGATTGAAGCTTTCTTT. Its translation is CAWSRDRIEAFF.

In DNA, the CDR3 is TGTGCCAGTAGACCGGGGGTCGGGGGGTACGAGCAGTACTTC. It yields the protein CASRPGVGGYEQYF. The chain recombines TRBV7-8 with TRBJ2-7; 7 positions agree with TRBD2. The CDR3 totals 14 residues. Germline CDR1 SGHVS, CDR2 FQNEAQ. Losses at the gene ends were 9 bases for V and 4 bases for J; bases not matched to a gene: 12.

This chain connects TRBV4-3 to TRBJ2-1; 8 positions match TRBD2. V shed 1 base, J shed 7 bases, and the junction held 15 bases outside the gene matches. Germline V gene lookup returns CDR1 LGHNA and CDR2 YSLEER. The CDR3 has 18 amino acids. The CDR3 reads CASSQGRGSGIPKNEQFF. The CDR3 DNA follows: TGCGCCAGCAGCCAAGGCCGTGGTAGCGGGATCCCAAAGAATGAGCAGTTCTTC.

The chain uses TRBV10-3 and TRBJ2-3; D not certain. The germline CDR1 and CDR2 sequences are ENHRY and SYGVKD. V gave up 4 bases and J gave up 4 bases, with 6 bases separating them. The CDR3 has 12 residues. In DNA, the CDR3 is TGTGCCATCAGTGGGTCCGCAGATACGCAGTATTTT. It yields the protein CAISGSADTQYF.

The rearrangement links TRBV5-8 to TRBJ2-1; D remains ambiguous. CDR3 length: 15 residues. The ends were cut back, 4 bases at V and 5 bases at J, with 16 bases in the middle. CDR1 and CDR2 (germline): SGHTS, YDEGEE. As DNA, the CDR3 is TGTGCCAGCAGCCACTTCTATCGGTCAAACAATGAGCAGTTCTTC. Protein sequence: CASSHFYRSNNEQFF.

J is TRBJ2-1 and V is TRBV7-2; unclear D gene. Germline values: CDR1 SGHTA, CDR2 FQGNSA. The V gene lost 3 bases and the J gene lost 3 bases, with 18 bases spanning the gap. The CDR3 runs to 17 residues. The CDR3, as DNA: TGTGCCAGCAGCTTCCCGCGGCGTGGAGAAAACTACAATGAGCAGTTCTTC. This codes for CASSFPRRGENYNEQFF.

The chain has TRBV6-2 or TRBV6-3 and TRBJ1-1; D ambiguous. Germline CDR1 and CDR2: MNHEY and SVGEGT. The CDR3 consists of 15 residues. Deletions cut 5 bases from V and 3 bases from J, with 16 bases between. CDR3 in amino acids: CASSPDGGRHTEAFF. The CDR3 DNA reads TGTGCCAGCAGTCCCGACGGCGGGCGGCACACTGAAGCTTTCTTT.

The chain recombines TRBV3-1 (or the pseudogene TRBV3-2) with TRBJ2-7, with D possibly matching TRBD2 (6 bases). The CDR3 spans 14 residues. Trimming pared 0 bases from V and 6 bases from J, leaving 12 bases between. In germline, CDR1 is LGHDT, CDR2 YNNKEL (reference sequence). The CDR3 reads CASSQDGGAGEQYF. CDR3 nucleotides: TGTGCCAGCAGCCAAGATGGCGGGGCCGGCGAGCAGTACTTC.

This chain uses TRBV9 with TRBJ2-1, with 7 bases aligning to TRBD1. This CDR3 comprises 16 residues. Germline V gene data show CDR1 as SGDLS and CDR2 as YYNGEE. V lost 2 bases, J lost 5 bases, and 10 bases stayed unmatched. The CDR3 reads CASSVGTAVGHNEQFF. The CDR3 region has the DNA TGTGCCAGCAGCGTTGGGACAGCCGTGGGTCACAATGAGCAGTTCTTC.

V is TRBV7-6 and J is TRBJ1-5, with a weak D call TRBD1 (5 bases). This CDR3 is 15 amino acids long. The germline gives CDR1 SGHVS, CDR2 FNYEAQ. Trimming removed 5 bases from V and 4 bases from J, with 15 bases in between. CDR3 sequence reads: CASSPGAGWNQPQHF. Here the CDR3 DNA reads TGTGCCAGCAGCCCTGGGGCAGGGTGGAATCAGCCCCAGCATTTT.

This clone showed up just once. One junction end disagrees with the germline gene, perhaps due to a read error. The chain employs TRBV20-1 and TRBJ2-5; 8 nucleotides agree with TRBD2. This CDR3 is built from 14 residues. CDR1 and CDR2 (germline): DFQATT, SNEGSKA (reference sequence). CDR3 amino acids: CSASRGRGLEAQYF. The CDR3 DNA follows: TGCAGTGCTAGTCGGGGCAGGGGACTAGAGGCCCAGTACTTC.

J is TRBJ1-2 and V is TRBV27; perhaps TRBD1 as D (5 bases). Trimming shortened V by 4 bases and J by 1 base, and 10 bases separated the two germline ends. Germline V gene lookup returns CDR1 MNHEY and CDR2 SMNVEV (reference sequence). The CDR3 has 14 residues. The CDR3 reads CASSSRALNYGYTF. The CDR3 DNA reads TGTGCCAGCAGTTCCAGGGCCCTTAACTATGGCTACACCTTC.

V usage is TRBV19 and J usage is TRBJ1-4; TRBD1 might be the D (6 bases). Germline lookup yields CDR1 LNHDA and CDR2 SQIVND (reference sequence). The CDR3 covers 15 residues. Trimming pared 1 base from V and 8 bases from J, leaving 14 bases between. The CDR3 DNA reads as TGTGCCAGTAGTATAGCCACGGGACACGGCGAAAAACTGTTTTTT. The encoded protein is CASSIATGHGEKLFF.

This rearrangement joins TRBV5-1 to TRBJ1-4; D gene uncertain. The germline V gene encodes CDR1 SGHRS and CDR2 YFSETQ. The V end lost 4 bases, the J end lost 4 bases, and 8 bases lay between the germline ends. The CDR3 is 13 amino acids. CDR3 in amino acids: CASSVGSNEKLFF. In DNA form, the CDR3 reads TGCGCCAGCAGCGTTGGCAGTAATGAAAAACTGTTTTTT.

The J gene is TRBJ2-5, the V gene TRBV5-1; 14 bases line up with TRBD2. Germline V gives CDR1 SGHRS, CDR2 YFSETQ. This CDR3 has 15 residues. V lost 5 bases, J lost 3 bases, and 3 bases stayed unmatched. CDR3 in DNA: TGCGCCAGCAGACCGGGACTAGCGGGGGAAGAGACCCAGTACTTC. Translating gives CASRPGLAGEETQYF.